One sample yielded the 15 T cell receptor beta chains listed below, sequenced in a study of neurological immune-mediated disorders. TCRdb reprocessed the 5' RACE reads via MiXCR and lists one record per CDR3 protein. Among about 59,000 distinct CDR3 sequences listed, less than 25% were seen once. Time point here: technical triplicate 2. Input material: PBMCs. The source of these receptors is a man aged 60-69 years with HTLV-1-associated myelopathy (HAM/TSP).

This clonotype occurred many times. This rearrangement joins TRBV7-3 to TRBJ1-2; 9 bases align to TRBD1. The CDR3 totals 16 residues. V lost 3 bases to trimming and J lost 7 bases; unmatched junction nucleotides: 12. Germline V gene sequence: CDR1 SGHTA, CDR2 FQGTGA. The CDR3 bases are TGTGCCAGCAGCTTGACCTCCGGGACAGGGTTTAGTGGCTACACCTTC. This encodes CASSLTSGTGFSGYTF.

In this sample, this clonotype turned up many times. CDR3: CASGTGNTEAFF. The CDR3 DNA is TGCGCCAGCGGGACAGGTAACACTGAAGCTTTCTTT. The chain has TRBV5-1 and TRBJ1-1, with 8 bases lining up with TRBD1. From germline, CDR1 is SGHRS and CDR2 YFSETQ. The CDR3 sequence is 12 residues long. Trimming cost V 7 bases and J 2 bases; bases outside gene matches: 1.

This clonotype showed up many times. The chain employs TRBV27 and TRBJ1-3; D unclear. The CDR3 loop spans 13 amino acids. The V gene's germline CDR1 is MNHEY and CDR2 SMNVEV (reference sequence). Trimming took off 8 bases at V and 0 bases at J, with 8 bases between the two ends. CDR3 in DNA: TGTGCCAGCGCCTTAACCTCTGGAAACACCATATATTTT. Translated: CASALTSGNTIYF.

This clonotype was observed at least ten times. The CDR3 DNA reads as TGTGCCAGCAGCCCCTTTGGACAGGGTGTGGCCGGGGAGCTGTTTTTT. Protein product: CASSPFGQGVAGELFF. The chain has TRBV7-9 and TRBJ2-2, with 8 nucleotides matching TRBD1. V lost 5 bases and J lost 6; bases outside the gene matches: 11. Germline CDR1 SEHNR, CDR2 FQNEAQ (reference sequence). CDR3 size: 16 residues.

The CDR3 nucleotides are TGCAGTGCTAGAGACGGGGCAGGGCTCTCTGAAGCTTTCTTT. Amino acid sequence: CSARDGAGLSEAFF. The chain employs TRBV20-1 and TRBJ1-1; maybe TRBD1 (5 bases). The V and J ends lost 0 bases and 6 bases respectively, with 14 bases between them. CDR1 is DFQATT and CDR2 is SNEGSKA in the germline V gene (reference sequence). This CDR3 is built from 14 residues.

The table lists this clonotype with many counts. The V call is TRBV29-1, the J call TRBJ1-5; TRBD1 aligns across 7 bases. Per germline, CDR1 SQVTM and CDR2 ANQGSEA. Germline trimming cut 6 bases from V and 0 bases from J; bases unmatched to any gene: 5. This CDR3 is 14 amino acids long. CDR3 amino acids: CSVRDSYSNQPQHF. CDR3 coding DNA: TGCAGCGTCCGGGACAGTTATAGCAATCAGCCCCAGCATTTT. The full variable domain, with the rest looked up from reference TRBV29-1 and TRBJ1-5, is SAVISQKPSRDICQRGTSLTIQCQVDSQVTMMFWYRQQPGQSLTLIATANQGSEATYESGFVIDKFPISRPNLTFSTLTVSNMSPEDSSIYLCSVRDSYSNQPQHFGDGTRLSIL.

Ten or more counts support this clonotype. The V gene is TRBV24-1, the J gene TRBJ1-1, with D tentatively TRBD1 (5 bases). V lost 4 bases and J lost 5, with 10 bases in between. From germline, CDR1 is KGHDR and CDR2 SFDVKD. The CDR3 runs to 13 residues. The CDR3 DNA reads TGTGCCACCAGTGAGGGGCGGGGGACTGAAGCTTTCTTT. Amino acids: CATSEGRGTEAFF.

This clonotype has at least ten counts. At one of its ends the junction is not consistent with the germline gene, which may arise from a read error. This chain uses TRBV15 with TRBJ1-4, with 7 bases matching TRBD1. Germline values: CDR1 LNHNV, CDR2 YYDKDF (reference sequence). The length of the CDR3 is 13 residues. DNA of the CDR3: TGTGCCACCAGCCGAGACAGGGCCGAAAAACTGTTTTTT. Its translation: CATSRDRAEKLFF.

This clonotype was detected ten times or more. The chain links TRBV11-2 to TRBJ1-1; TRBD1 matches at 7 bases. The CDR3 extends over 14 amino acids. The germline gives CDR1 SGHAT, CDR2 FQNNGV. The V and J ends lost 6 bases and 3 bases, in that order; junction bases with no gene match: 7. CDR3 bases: TGTGCCAGCAGGATAGGACAGGTACACACTGAAGCTTTCTTT. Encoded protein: CASRIGQVHTEAFF.

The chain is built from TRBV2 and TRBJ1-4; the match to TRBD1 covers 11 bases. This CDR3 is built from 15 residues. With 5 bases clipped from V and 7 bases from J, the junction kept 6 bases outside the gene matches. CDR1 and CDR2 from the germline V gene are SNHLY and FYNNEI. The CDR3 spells CASSRDRGYLEKLFF. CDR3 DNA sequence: TGTGCCAGCAGTCGGGACAGGGGGTATCTTGAAAAACTGTTTTTT.

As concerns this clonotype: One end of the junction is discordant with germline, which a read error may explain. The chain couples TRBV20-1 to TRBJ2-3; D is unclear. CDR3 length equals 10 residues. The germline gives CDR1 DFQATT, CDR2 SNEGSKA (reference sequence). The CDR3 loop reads CSARTDMQYF. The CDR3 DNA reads TGCAGTGCTAGAACAGATATGCAGTATTTT.

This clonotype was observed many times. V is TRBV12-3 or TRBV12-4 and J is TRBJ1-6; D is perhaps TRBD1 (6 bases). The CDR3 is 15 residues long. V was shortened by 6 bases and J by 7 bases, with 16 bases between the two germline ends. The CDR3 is CASRPPMGANSPLHF. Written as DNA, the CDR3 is TGTGCCAGCAGACCCCCGATGGGGGCGAATTCACCCCTCCACTTT.

This CDR3 is CASNRDGPYNEQFF. CDR3 nucleotides: TGTGCCAGCAACCGGGACGGTCCTTACAATGAGCAGTTCTTC. This chain joins TRBV25-1 and TRBJ2-1, with D possibly being TRBD1 or TRBD2 (5 bases each). This CDR3 is 14 amino acids long. V was cut by 7 bases and J by 4 bases, with 14 bases left in between. Per germline, CDR1 MGHDK and CDR2 SYGVNS.

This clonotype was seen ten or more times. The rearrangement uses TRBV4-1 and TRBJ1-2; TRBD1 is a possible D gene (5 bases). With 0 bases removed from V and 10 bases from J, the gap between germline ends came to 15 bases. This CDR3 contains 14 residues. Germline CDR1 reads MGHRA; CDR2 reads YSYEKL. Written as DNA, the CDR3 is TGCGCCAGCAGCCAAGAACAACAGGTGGCTACCTACACCTTC. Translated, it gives CASSQEQQVATYTF.

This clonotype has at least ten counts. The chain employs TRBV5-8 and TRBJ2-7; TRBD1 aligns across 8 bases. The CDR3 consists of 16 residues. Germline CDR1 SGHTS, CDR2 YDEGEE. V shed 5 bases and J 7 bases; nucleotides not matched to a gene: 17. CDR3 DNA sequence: TGTGCCAGCAGATTCGGACAGGGCGGAGCCGTAGGGGAGCAGTACTTC. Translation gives CASRFGQGGAVGEQYF.